This TCR beta chain was retrieved from a study of regulatory T cells in long-lasting Graves disease. CDR3 regions were amplified by Arm-PCR using iRepertoire HTBI primers to build TCR beta libraries. In the original workflow: The identification of 55 to 70 TRBV and over eleven TRBJ segments was made across samples. TCRdb recomputed calls from the multiplex PCR reads with MiXCR, one row per CDR3 protein. The V and J calls come from TCRdb's annotation, not from the publication. This sample has roughly 470,000 distinct CDR3 sequences, with less than 25% found just once. The sample's time point: persistent/refractory GD, antithyroid drugs over 5 years with positive TRAb. PBMC-extracted RNA yielded the TCR library. This clonotype was picked up a small number of times. Its antigen is currently unknown. The germline V gene has CDR1 SGHRS and CDR2 YFSETQ. The CDR3 has 14 amino acids. The V and J ends lost 4 bases and 5 bases, in that order; junction bases with no gene match: 4.

Overall study findings and caveats: Persistent Graves' disease cases displayed lower TCR diversity than newly diagnosed ones.

The rearrangement joins TRBV5-1 to TRBJ2-2; TRBD2 matches 8 bases. Sequences were derived from peripheral blood mononuclear cells (PBMCs), sampled when the disease was refractory, from a patient treated with antithyroid drugs. The origin of this receptor is a female donor with Graves disease. CDR3 bases: TGCGCCAGCAGCCCCCGACTAGCGACCGGGGAGCTGTTTTTT. Its protein is CASSPRLATGELFF.